The entry that follows covers one T cell receptor beta chain sequence. It has no known antigen specificity. Per-base qualities were not stored, and no clone one base away is much larger. The cohort was made up of approximately 700 healthy bone marrow donors. At the time of sampling, all cohort members were nominally healthy, though unrecorded immune exposures were likely present. Of the 700 or so cohort members, approximately 290 had a positive CMV serostatus and roughly 370 had a negative one, while no CMV serostatus was recorded for the donor. A peripheral blood sample was collected from each donor, and TCR beta sequencing was performed on peripheral blood mononuclear cells. Genomic DNA extraction from the blood cell samples was performed with the Qiagen DNeasy Blood Extraction Kit. The junction shows trimming of 5 bases on V and 5 bases on J, plus 19 bases between the germline ends. Measured from the cysteine to the phenylalanine, the CDR3 is 15 residues long. Only CDR3 DNA remains: 45 bases, in frame from the first base. The germline V gene (reference sequence) specifies SGHAT as CDR1 and FQDESV as CDR2.

This sample is drawn from a study of cytomegalovirus exposure and HLA in healthy donors (dated by TCRdb to about 2017). A note on the overall study: An earlier analysis of approximately 600 of the donors reported 250 to 300 Gb of sequence data and more than 90 million unique TCR beta sequences from about 200 million T cells. Class I and class II HLA loci were covered by the typing at four-digit resolution. The study combined high-throughput TCR immunosequencing, statistical association of individual TCRs with disease status, and machine learning to predict cytomegalovirus infection status. Among the approximately 430 genotyped donors, 81% belonged to the genetic ancestry cluster associated with self-reported Caucasian donors. About 330 gigabases of sequencing data and around 85 million unique TCR sequences made up an early release that covered under 750 HLA-typed donors. In a later analysis, previously published TCR beta repertoires from more than 500 donors were re-analyzed and high-resolution HLA genotyping was added so that TCR occurrence patterns could be studied. A separate validation cohort of roughly 130 different subjects was used in addition to the roughly 670-subject first cohort. Four to six DR-DQ haplotypes were handled as single units for association and clustering, since linkage in the cohort was strong. The later analysis used no new phenotypic data to find candidate immune exposures, relying instead on TCR beta sequences and their occurrence across donors. The study profiled the T cell repertoires of fewer than 850 subjects by immunosequencing and related them to cytomegalovirus serostatus. Donor age, sex, ethnicity and CMV serostatus were compiled together with the repertoire data. Among around 400 genotyped donors of the cohort, an average of around 240,000 unique TCR beta nucleotide sequences were sequenced per donor, around 18% of them non-productive. The aim of the study was to test whether cataloging public T cell receptors could identify signatures of past pathogen exposure. A later genetic analysis took genome-wide SNP genotypes for 398 of the 666 donors and used that subset as a discovery cohort. All discovery cohort repertoires had been generated using a single sequencing platform. In an earlier analysis of more than 550 of the donors, high-throughput TCR beta sequencing was used to judge whether each TCR beta V gene segment behaved as functional or pseudogenic. Typing coverage differed by locus: A, B, C, DRB1 and DQB1 were typed in roughly 629-640 donors, DQA1 in approximately 520, DPA1 in some 570, and DPB1 in just under 490. The full study reports these points: Presence/absence analyses assumed roughly uniform sequencing depth across donors, an assumption that may not hold. At a false discovery rate of 0.05, a later analysis linked about 16,000 TCR beta sequences to specific HLA alleles. Most TCR sequences were seen in very few donors, while some public TCRs were found in many individuals. In vitro tests confirmed that a few of the cytomegalovirus-associated TCR beta chains recognize cytomegalovirus antigens. Linkage disequilibrium might explain the correlated functional status among segregating V segments, but an unknown experimental factor could not be ruled out. A later genetic analysis reported fewer N-insertions in productive TCRs among donors in an Asian-associated ancestry cluster than the approximately 670-donor mean. Some IMGT-functional V segments, including TRBV6-2 and TRBV6-3, could not be distinguished by the 87-base-pair reads and were therefore excluded. In the study, 150 to 200 TCR beta chains were listed as associated with cytomegalovirus. The classifier was reported to diagnose cytomegalovirus status with high specificity and sensitivity in both the original and validation cohorts. A group of highly shared sequence variants was considered likely to be a technical artifact of the sequencing pipeline. A later analysis found that TCR association rates varied across HLA loci, with DRB1 alleles showing the most associated TCRs and HLA-C alleles the fewest. Because counts were too low, some 16 rarely observed V segments, including chromosome 9 orphons, were excluded from the earlier analysis of roughly 580 of the donors. A later genetic analysis associated a missense DCLRE1C variant with V-gene and J-gene trimming of TCR beta chains, and an independent cohort replicated the association. In a later analysis, several top co-occurrence clusters were reported to appear linked to parvovirus B19, influenza, CMV and Epstein-Barr virus. The authors suggested that the approach could potentially be extended to other disease states and immunological phenotypes. In a later analysis, most CMV-associated TCR beta chains were found to appear HLA-restricted, with HLA associations seemingly driven largely by CMV exposure. Because some donors lacked HLA typing at each locus, the association tests relied only on the typed subset. When HLA alleles, especially DR and DQ, strongly co-occurred, attributing TCR associations to individual alleles was difficult. CMV serostatus was the only immune exposure information available for the cohort. In a later analysis, HLA-associated TCR beta chains were found to be more clonally expanded and to have lower generation probabilities than equally common non-associated chains. Only TCR beta chains were sequenced in this cohort, and the absence of alpha or paired-chain data limited detectable features. A further reported finding was that TCR beta sequences accurately predicted the HLA-A and HLA-B alleles for most subjects in the first cohort. Broadly in line with IMGT annotations, most TCR beta V segments showed up in productive rearrangements about 87% or about 30% of the time in an earlier analysis of several hundred of the donors.

Library preparation employed the immunoSEQ multiplex PCR assay. For the multiplex PCR, a mixture combining 60 forward primers for TCR Vbeta segments and 13 reverse primers for TCR Jbeta segments was used. A multiplex PCR assay on genomic DNA amplified the CDR3 region of rearranged TCR beta genes. Amplified TCR beta libraries were sequenced as 87-base-pair reads on the Illumina HiSeq System. Per the authors' processing: A later analysis tallied roughly 78 million unique TCR beta chains across the 660 or so repertoires, and about 12 million of those chains were shared by two or more donors. Raw reads were error-corrected and collapsed into unique sequences by a nearest-neighbor algorithm in which closely related sequences were merged to remove PCR and sequencing errors. Alignment of CDR3 sequences to IMGT reference sequences was used to assign V, D and J gene segments. For a sequence to be retained, a match of at least six nucleotides to both a V gene segment and a J gene segment was required. A rearrangement counted as productive if the CDR3 had no stop codons and remained in frame with V and J, and every other rearrangement counted as non-productive. Following IMGT convention, CDR3 was defined as the stretch from the second conserved V-encoded cysteine up to the conserved J-encoded phenylalanine. In an earlier analysis of more than 550 of the donors, sequences lacking an unambiguous match to a single V gene segment were excluded. In an earlier analysis of approximately 550 of the donors, V segments were called functional above 56.7% productive rearrangements and were called segregating when the between-donor standard deviation exceeded 5%. A statistical classification framework was built for diagnosing cytomegalovirus status from the catalog of TCR beta chain sequences. In a later analysis, TCR nucleotide sequences were compared against IMGT/GENE-DB human TR gene sequences so that V and J genes could be assigned. A later analysis assigned CDR3 sequences and most-parsimonious VDJ recombination scenarios with the TCRdist pipeline. In a later analysis, each TCR beta chain was defined by its CDR3 amino acid sequence together with its V-gene family, and reads lacking a unique V-gene family were excluded. A later analysis removed 592 highly shared, low-generation-probability nucleotide sequences to deal with suspected cross-contamination and a sequencing artifact. In a later analysis, a clonal expansion index for each public chain was calculated from normalized within-repertoire ranks of inferred template counts. In a later analysis, generation probabilities were computed using a VDJ recombination model fitted to out-of-frame rearrangements, and the results were checked against IGoR. Hypergeometric tests were used in a later analysis to score TCR-TCR, TCR-HLA and TCR-CMV co-occurrence, with a repertoire-size bias correction applied to the TCR pairs. False discovery rates were estimated in a later analysis by permuting HLA or CMV assignments 20 times. A later analysis grouped co-occurring TCRs with DBSCAN, adding TCRdist sequence similarity when clustering within HLA-allele-positive subsets. Repertoires with fewer than 30,000 or more than 120,000 public chains, plus five repertoires with anomalous nucleotide sharing, were excluded from co-occurrence clustering. TCRdb took this table from immuneACCESS and kept in-frame rearrangements with V and J called. Such tables lack part of the clones; where checked against another copy, unresolved V genes explain under half of the gap, and the rest is unexplained. The DNA gave D and trimming, while V, J and clone size come from that table. The sample includes 200,000 or so clones, with over 65% observed a single time. The top ten hold roughly 1.3% of the sample.

The receptor chain draws on TRBV11-1 and TRBJ2-7, with TRBD1 tentatively as D gene (6 bases match). The TCR was taken from a human donor in good health. The sample taken for sequencing was PBMCs. CDR3 region: CASSPGEGTVDEQYF. The nucleotide sequence reads as follows: TGTGCCAGCAGCCCAGGGGAAGGGACCGTCGACGAGCAGTACTTC.